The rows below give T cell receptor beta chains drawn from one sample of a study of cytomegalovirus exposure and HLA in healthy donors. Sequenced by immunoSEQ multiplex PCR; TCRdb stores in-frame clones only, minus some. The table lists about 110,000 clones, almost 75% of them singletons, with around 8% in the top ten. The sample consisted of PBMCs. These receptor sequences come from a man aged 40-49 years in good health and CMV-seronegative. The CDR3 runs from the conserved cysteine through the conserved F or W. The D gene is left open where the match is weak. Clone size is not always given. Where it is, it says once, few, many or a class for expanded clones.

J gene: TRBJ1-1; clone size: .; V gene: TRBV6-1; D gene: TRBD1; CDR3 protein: CASSEETGSTEAFF; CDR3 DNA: TGTGCCAGCAGTGAAGAGACAGGGAGCACTGAAGCTTTCTTT
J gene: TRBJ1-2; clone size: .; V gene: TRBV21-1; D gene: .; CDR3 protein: CASSKMTGTANYGYTF; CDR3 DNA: TGTGCCAGCAGCAAGATGACAGGGACCGCTAACTATGGCTACACCTTC
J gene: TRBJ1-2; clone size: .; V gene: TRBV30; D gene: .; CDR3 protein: CAWSGGGYGYTF; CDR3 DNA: TGTGCCTGGAGTGGGGGAGGCTATGGCTACACCTTC
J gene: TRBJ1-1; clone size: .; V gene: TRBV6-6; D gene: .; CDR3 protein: CASSRQLDRKNTEAFF; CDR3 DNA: TGTGCCAGCAGCCGACAACTTGACAGGAAGAACACTGAAGCTTTCTTT
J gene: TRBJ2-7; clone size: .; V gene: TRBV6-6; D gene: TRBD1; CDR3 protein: CASEEPGDRGEQYF; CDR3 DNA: TGTGCCAGCGAAGAGCCCGGGGACAGGGGAGAGCAGTACTTC
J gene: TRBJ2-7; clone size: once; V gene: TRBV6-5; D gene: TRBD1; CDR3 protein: CASSYSRDRGRGQYF; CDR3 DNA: TGTGCCAGCAGTTACTCTAGGGACAGGGGGCGCGGGCAGTACTTC
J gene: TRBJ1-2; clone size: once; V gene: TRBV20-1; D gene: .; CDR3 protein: CSASEGWGYTF; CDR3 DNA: TGCAGTGCTAGTGAGGGATGGGGCTACACCTTC
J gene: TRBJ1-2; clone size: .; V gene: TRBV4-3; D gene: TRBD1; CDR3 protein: CASSQVRGTGGDGYTF; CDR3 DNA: TGCGCCAGCAGCCAAGTGAGGGGGACAGGGGGCGATGGCTACACCTTC
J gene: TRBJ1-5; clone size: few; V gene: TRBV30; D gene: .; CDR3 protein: CAWSINRAPNQPQHF; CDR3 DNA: TGTGCCTGGAGTATCAACAGGGCCCCCAATCAGCCCCAGCATTTT
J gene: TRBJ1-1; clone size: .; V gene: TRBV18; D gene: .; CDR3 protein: CASSPRSGDAEAFF; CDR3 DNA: TGTGCCAGCTCACCAAGGTCAGGGGACGCTGAAGCTTTCTTT
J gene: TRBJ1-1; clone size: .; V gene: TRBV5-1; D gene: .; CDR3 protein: CASSLGPETEAFF; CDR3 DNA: TGCGCCAGCAGCTTGGGGCCGGAGACTGAAGCTTTCTTT
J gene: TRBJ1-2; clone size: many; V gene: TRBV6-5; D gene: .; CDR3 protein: CASSYSRISGYTF; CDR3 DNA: TGTGCCAGCAGTTACTCGAGAATATCGGGGTACACCTTC
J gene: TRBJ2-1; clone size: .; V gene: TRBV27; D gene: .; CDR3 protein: CASSCGEQFF; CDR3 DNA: TGTGCCAGCAGTTGCGGTGAGCAGTTCTTC
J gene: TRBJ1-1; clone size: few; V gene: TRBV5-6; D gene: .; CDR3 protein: CASSPTPGGNTEAFF; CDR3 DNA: TGTGCCAGCAGCCCAACGCCGGGGGGGAACACTGAAGCTTTCTTT
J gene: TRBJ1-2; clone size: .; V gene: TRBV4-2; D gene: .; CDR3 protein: CASSPLDTSYGYTF; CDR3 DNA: TGTGCCAGCAGCCCTTTGGACACGAGCTATGGCTACACCTTC
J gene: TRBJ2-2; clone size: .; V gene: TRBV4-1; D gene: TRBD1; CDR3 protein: CASSQRGGRTGELFF; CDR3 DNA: TGCGCCAGCAGCCAACGAGGGGGCCGGACCGGGGAGCTGTTTTTT
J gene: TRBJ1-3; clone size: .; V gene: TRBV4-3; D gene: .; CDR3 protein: CASSYRRLGGNTIYF; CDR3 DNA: TGCGCCAGCAGTTACAGGAGACTTGGTGGAAACACCATATATTTT
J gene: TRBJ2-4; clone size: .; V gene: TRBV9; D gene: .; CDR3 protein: CASSGDTQNIQYF; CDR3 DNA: TGTGCCAGCAGCGGGGACACCCAAAACATTCAGTACTTC
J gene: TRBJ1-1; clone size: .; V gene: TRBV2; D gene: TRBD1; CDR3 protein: CASRLQGARTEAFF; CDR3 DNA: TGTGCCAGCAGATTACAGGGGGCGAGAACTGAAGCTTTCTTT
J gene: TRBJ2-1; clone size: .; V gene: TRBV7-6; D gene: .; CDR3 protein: CASSLADKSWLGSYNEQFF; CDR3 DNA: TGTGCCAGCAGCTTAGCGGACAAGTCCTGGCTGGGGTCTTACAATGAGCAGTTCTTC
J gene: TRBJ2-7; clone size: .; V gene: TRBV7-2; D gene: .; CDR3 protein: CASSLGHSTYEQYF; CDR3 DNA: TGTGCCAGCAGCTTAGGCCACAGTACCTACGAGCAGTACTTC
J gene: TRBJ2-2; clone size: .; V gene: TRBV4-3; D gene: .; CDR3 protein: CASSQDWRDYTNTGELFF; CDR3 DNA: TGCGCCAGCAGCCAAGATTGGAGGGATTATACGAACACCGGGGAGCTGTTTTTT
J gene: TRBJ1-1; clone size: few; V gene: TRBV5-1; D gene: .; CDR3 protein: CASSVSGETEAFF; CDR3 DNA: TGCGCCAGCAGCGTTTCAGGGGAGACTGAAGCTTTCTTT
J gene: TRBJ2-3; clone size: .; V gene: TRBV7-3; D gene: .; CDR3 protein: CASSPGGGFKGDTQYF; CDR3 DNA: TGTGCCAGCAGTCCTGGGGGCGGGTTCAAAGGCGATACGCAGTATTTT
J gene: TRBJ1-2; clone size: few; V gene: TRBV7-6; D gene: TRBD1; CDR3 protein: CASSLGTGGAYGYTF; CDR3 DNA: TGTGCCAGCAGCCTAGGGACAGGGGGCGCCTATGGCTACACCTTC
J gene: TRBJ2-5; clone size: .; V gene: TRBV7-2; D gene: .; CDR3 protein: CASSLNDGDIETQYF; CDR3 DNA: TGTGCCAGCAGCTTAAATGACGGGGACATAGAGACCCAGTACTTC
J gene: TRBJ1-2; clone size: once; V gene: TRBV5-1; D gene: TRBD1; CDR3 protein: CASSGSTGKSGGYTF; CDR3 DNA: TGCGCCAGCAGCGGGTCGACAGGGAAGTCGGGTGGCTACACCTTC
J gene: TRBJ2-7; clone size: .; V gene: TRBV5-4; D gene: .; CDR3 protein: CASTPAGGSSYEQYF; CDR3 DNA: TGTGCCAGCACCCCGGCCGGCGGGTCCTCCTACGAGCAGTACTTC
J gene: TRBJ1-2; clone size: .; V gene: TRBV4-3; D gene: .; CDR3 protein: CASSQAQAYYGYTF; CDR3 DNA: TGCGCCAGCAGCCAAGCCCAGGCCTACTATGGCTACACCTTC
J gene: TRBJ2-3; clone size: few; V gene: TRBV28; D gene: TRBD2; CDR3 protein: CASGRGGGPSTDTQYF; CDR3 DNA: TGTGCCAGCGGCCGGGGCGGGGGGCCCAGCACAGATACGCAGTATTTT
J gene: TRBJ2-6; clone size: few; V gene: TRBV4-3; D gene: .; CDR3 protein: CASSQVLSSGANVLTF; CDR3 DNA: TGCGCCAGCAGCCAAGTTCTCAGCTCTGGGGCCAACGTCCTGACTTTC
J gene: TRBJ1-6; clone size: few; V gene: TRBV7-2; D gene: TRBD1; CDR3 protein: CASSGTGEPHSPLHF; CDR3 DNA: TGTGCCAGCAGCGGCACAGGGGAACCCCATTCACCCCTCCACTTT
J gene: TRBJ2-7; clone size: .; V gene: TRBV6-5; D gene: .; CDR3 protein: CASSYNQDSSYEQYF; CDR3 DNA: TGTGCCAGCAGTTACAACCAGGACAGCTCCTACGAGCAGTACTTC
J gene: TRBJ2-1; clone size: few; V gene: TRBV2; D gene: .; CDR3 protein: CASSDPADGDENEQFF; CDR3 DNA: TGTGCCAGCAGTGACCCTGCGGACGGGGATGAGAATGAGCAGTTCTTC
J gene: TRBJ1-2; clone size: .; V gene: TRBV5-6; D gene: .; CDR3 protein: CASSSWEGAYYGYTF; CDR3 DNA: TGTGCCAGCAGCTCTTGGGAGGGCGCGTACTATGGCTACACCTTC
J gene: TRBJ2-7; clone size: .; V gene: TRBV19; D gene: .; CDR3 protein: CASSNTQGYEQYF; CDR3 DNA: TGTGCCAGTAGTAATACGCAGGGCTACGAGCAGTACTTC
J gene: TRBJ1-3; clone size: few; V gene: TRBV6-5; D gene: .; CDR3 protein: CASTYYGGNTIYF; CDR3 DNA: TGTGCCAGCACCTACTACGGTGGAAACACCATATATTTT
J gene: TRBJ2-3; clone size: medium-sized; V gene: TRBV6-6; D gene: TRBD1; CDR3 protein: CASSYPPGQGTDTQYF; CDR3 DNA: TGTGCCAGCAGTTACCCTCCGGGACAGGGCACAGATACGCAGTATTTT
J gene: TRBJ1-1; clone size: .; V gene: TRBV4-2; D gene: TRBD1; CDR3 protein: CASSQMDRASTEAFF; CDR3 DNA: TGTGCCAGCAGCCAGATGGACAGGGCGAGCACTGAAGCTTTCTTT
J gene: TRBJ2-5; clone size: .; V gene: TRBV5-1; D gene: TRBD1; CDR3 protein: CASSPWTGEGTQYF; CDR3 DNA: TGCGCCAGCAGCCCATGGACAGGGGAAGGGACCCAGTACTTC
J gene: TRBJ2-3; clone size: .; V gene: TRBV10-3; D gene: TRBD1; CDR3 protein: CAISETGGFTDTQYF; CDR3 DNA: TGTGCCATCAGTGAGACAGGGGGATTCACAGATACGCAGTATTTT
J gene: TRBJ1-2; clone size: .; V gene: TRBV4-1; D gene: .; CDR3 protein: CASSQAVADNLGVYGYPF; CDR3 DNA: TGCGCCAGCAGCCAAGCGGTTGCGGACAACCTCGGTGTCTATGGCTACCCCTTC
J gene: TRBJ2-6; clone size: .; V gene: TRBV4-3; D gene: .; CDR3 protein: CASSQVHSGANVLTF; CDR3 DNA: TGCGCCAGCAGCCAAGTCCACTCTGGGGCCAACGTCCTGACTTTC
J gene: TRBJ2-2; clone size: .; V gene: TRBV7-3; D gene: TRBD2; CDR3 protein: CASSHGLAGRPGAGELFF; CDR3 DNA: TGTGCCAGCAGCCACGGACTAGCGGGGCGCCCAGGGGCCGGGGAGCTGTTTTTT
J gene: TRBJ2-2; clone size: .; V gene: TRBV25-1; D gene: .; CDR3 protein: CASSESHGELFF; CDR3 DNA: TGTGCCAGCAGTGAATCCCACGGGGAGCTGTTTTTT
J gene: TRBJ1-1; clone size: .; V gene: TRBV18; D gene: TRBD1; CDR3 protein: CASSVRQGNTEAFF; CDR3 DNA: TGTGCCAGCTCCGTAAGACAGGGTAACACTGAAGCTTTCTTT
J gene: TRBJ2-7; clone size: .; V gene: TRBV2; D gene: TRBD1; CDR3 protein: CASSENRGLDEQYF; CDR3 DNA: TGTGCCAGCAGTGAAAACAGGGGGCTTGACGAGCAGTACTTC
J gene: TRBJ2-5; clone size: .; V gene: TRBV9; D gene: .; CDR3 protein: CASSVALGEETQYF; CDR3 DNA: TGTGCCAGCAGCGTAGCGTTAGGGGAAGAGACCCAGTACTTC
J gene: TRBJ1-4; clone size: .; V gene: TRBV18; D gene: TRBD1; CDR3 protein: CASSPTPGTAQKLFF; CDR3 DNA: TGTGCCAGCTCACCTACCCCGGGGACAGCCCAAAAACTGTTTTTT
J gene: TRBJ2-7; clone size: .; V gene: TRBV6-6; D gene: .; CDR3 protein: CASSSTAYEQYF; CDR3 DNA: TGTGCCAGTTCTTCAACAGCTTACGAGCAGTACTTC